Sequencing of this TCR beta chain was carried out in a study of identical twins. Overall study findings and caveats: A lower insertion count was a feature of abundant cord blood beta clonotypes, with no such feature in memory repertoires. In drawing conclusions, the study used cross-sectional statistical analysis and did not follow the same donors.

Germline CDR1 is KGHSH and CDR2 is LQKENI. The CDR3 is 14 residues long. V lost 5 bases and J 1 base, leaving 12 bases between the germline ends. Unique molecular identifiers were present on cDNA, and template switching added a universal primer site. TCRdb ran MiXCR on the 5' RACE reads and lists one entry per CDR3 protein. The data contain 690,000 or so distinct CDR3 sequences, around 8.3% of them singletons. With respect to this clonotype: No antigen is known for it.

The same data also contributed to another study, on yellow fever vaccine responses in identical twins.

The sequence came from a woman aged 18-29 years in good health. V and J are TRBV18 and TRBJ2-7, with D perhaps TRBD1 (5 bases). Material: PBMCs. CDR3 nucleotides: TGTGCCAGCTCAGGGGCGCTTAAGTCCTACGAGCAGTACTTC. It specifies CASSGALKSYEQYF.